The 8 T cell receptor beta chains in this list originate from one sample, sequenced in a study of T cells in Graves' hyperthyroidism and ophthalmopathy (dated by TCRdb to 2018 to 2020). The method behind the library was multiplex PCR. Reads for this sample came from an Illumina HiSeq 2000. Amplification of TCR beta CDR3 regions was carried out from RNA transcripts. The first round of RT-PCR for the TCR CDR3 was performed with the HTBI primer set and the Qiagen OneStep RT-PCR kit. TCRdb itself trimmed the public reads at Q25 with fastp, ran MiXCR and retained productive beta chains. Here each entry gathers all rows of one CDR3 protein and keeps the most common genes and DNA. This sample comprises a few hundred thousand distinct CDR3 sequences, around 17% of them detected only once. The ten largest clones represent 44% of the sample. The source material was blood. The origin of the receptors is a man aged 40-50 years with Graves' hyperthyroidism.

The V gene is TRBV28, the J gene TRBJ1-5; weak D call: TRBD1 (5 bases). The V gene's germline CDR1 is MDHEN and CDR2 SYDVKM. CDR3 length equals 15 residues. Trimming pared 5 bases from V and 4 bases from J, leaving 15 bases between. The CDR3 sequence: CASSRSGTNNQPQHF. The CDR3, as DNA: TGTGCCAGCAGTAGATCCGGGACGAATAATCAGCCCCAGCATTTT.

The chain recombines TRBV12-3 or TRBV12-4 with TRBJ1-1; D unresolved. CDR3 length equals 14 residues. With 5 bases removed from V and 1 base from J, the gap between germline ends came to 11 bases. The CDR3 bases are TGTGCCAGCAGTCCTGGACGGCGGAACACTGAAGCTTTCTTT. Residues: CASSPGRRNTEAFF.

This clonotype was detected ten times or more. CDR3 in DNA: TGTGCCTGGACTCCGGGACTAGGCGCGACCCAGTACTTC. Its translation is CAWTPGLGATQYF. The genes are TRBV30 and TRBJ2-5, with TRBD2 matching over 8 bases. The CDR3 sequence is 13 residues long. Germline V gene lookup returns CDR1 GTSNPN and CDR2 SVGIG (reference sequence). J was trimmed by 7 bases and V by 4 bases; bases with no gene match: 8.

V gene TRBV18 combines with J gene TRBJ1-2, with D tentatively TRBD1 (6 bases). There are 16 residues in the CDR3. Trimming pared 3 bases from V and 2 bases from J, leaving 16 bases between. CDR1 is KGHSH, CDR2 LQKENI, per germline. CDR3 coding DNA: TGTGCCAGCTCACCTTTCACAGGGAGGATGAACTATGGCTACACCTTC. It translates to CASSPFTGRMNYGYTF.

This clonotype was recorded many times. This chain's CDR3 is CASSAQVTYEQYF. The CDR3 coding sequence is TGTGCCAGTAGTGCACAGGTTACCTACGAGCAGTACTTC. The rearrangement joins TRBV19 to TRBJ2-7; maybe TRBD1 (5 bases). The V end was cut by 5 bases, the J end by 2 bases, with 10 bases between. This CDR3 region has 13 residues. CDR1 LNHDA and CDR2 SQIVND come from the germline V gene (reference sequence). Supplemented by reference TRBV19 and TRBJ2-7, the full variable domain reads DGGITQSPKYLFRKEGQNVTLSCEQNLNHDAMYWYRQDPGQGLRLIYYSQIVNDFQKGDIAEGYSVSREKKESFPLTVTSAQKNPTAFYLCASSAQVTYEQYFGPGTRLTVT.

This clonotype showed up many times. The chain uses TRBV5-1 and TRBJ2-1; no definite D call. Trimming removed 0 bases at V and 10 bases at J, with 11 bases between. CDR3 length equals 13 residues. Germline CDR1 is SGHRS and CDR2 is YFSETQ. CDR3 DNA: TGCGCCAGCAGCTTGGCCTCCGGACGGGAGCAGTTCTTC. Amino acids: CASSLASGREQFF.

This clonotype was counted ten times or more. CDR3 bases: TGTGCCAGCAGTTATCGGTCGCACGAGCAGTACTTC. It translates to CASSYRSHEQYF. J is TRBJ2-7 and V is TRBV6-2 or TRBV6-3; no firm D call. The CDR3 spans 12 residues. CDR1 and CDR2 (germline): MNHEY, SVGEGT. Deletions cut 3 bases from V and 5 bases from J, with 8 bases between.

Comment on this clonotype: This may be a read error, as it is one base from a much larger clone. The V gene is TRBV5-5, the J gene TRBJ2-7; no definite D call. This CDR3 spans 12 amino acids. Germline CDR1 and CDR2: SGHKS and YYEKEE (reference sequence). V lost 6 bases and J lost 0, with 7 bases in between. CDR3 residues: CASTSYSYEQYF. CDR3 in DNA: TGTGCCAGCACCTCGTACTCCTACGAGCAGTACTTC.